A selection of T cell receptor beta chains follows, all from one sample in a study of blood T cell repertoires in COVID-19. Libraries were prepared by immunoSEQ multiplex PCR; TCRdb keeps only in-frame clonotypes and omits some of them. The sample lists about 320,000 clones; 85% were seen once. Sequenced input: peripheral blood. The receptors shown here come from a human donor in a cohort sampled during active COVID-19. The CDR3 runs from the conserved cysteine through the conserved F or W. Each record gives: CDR3 DNA, CDR3 protein, J gene, V gene, clone size, D gene. D genes are given only for firm matches. Clone size is not always given. Where it is, it says once, few, many or a class for expanded clones.

DNA: TGTGCCAGCTCACTGGACATCCTTAGCAATCAGCCCCAGCATTTT; CDR3: CASSLDILSNQPQHF; J: TRBJ1-5; V: TRBV18; size: NA; D: NA
DNA: TGCAGTGCTAGTAGCGGGGGGGCGGGCAATGAGCAGTTCTTC; CDR3: CSASSGGAGNEQFF; J: TRBJ2-1; V: TRBV20-1; size: NA; D: TRBD2
DNA: TGTGCCAGCGGCCAAACGGACAGACCTCCGACCTACGAGCAGTACTTC; CDR3: CASGQTDRPPTYEQYF; J: TRBJ2-7; V: TRBV28; size: NA; D: NA
DNA: TGTGCCAGCCGCACAGGGGACAGCTCGAACACCGGGGAGCTGTTTTTT; CDR3: CASRTGDSSNTGELFF; J: TRBJ2-2; V: TRBV7-2; size: NA; D: TRBD1
DNA: TGTGCCAGCAGTTACTTACAGGGGTACGAGCAGTACTTC; CDR3: CASSYLQGYEQYF; J: TRBJ2-7; V: TRBV6-2/TRBV6-3; size: NA; D: TRBD1
DNA: TGTGCCAGCAGCCCCCTGGACACACCGAACACTGAAGCTTTCTTT; CDR3: CASSPLDTPNTEAFF; J: TRBJ1-1; V: TRBV7-6; size: NA; D: NA
DNA: TGTGCCATCAGTGAGGGGTACGGGACAGGGAAGAGGGAAACTGAAGCTTTCTTT; CDR3: CAISEGYGTGKRETEAFF; J: TRBJ1-1; V: TRBV10-3; size: NA; D: TRBD1
DNA: TGTGCCAGCAGTCTCAACAGGGGGCGGTCCTACGAGCAGTACTTC; CDR3: CASSLNRGRSYEQYF; J: TRBJ2-7; V: TRBV2; size: NA; D: TRBD1
DNA: TGTGCCTGGAGGAACCGACTTGGCTACACCTTC; CDR3: CAWRNRLGYTF; J: TRBJ1-2; V: TRBV30; size: NA; D: NA
DNA: TGTGCCACCGATTCAGGGACTGAAGCTTTCTTT; CDR3: CATDSGTEAFF; J: TRBJ1-1; V: TRBV24-1; size: NA; D: NA
DNA: TGTGCCACCAGTGAACAGAGGACTTTCACGGGGGAGCTGTTTTTT; CDR3: CATSEQRTFTGELFF; J: TRBJ2-2; V: TRBV24-1; size: few; D: NA
DNA: TGTGCCAGCATGGGATCTACAGGGAACACTGAAGCTTTCTTT; CDR3: CASMGSTGNTEAFF; J: TRBJ1-1; V: TRBV2; size: NA; D: NA
DNA: TGTGCCAGCAGCAAAGTAAATCACAGTTCTTCTGAAGCTTTCTTT; CDR3: CASSKVNHSSSEAFF; J: TRBJ1-1; V: TRBV21-1; size: NA; D: NA
DNA: TGTGCCAGCAGCCCCGAGGGTACCGAGCAGTACTTC; CDR3: CASSPEGTEQYF; J: TRBJ2-7; V: TRBV5-5; size: NA; D: NA
DNA: TGTGCCAGCAGTAGGGAGTACGGTGAAAAACTGTTTTTT; CDR3: CASSREYGEKLFF; J: TRBJ1-4; V: TRBV6-5; size: NA; D: NA
DNA: TGTGCCTGGAGTGCGGACAGCATAAGCTCCTACGAGCAGTACTTC; CDR3: CAWSADSISSYEQYF; J: TRBJ2-7; V: TRBV30; size: NA; D: NA
DNA: TGTGCCAGCAGCTCTACACTAGCGGGGGGGGACGAGCAGTACTTC; CDR3: CASSSTLAGGDEQYF; J: TRBJ2-7; V: TRBV7-9; size: NA; D: TRBD2
DNA: TGTGCCAGCAGTGTAATCCCGGGACAGTTAGACTACGAGCAGTACTTC; CDR3: CASSVIPGQLDYEQYF; J: TRBJ2-7; V: TRBV2; size: NA; D: TRBD1
DNA: TGCGCCAGCAGCTTGGTCTTCGGAGTCCAAGAGACCCAGTACTTC; CDR3: CASSLVFGVQETQYF; J: TRBJ2-5; V: TRBV5-1; size: NA; D: NA
DNA: TGTGCCAGCAGAAAACCTGGGGACAGAACCTACGAGCAGTACTTC; CDR3: CASRKPGDRTYEQYF; J: TRBJ2-7; V: TRBV11-2; size: NA; D: TRBD1
DNA: TGCGCCAGCAGTGCGGGGACTAGCGGTCTAGTAGAGCAGTTCTTC; CDR3: CASSAGTSGLVEQFF; J: TRBJ2-1; V: TRBV10-1; size: NA; D: TRBD2
DNA: TGTGCCAGCAGCCAAGAAGGCGGCAGGGTGGGTAAGGAAAAACTGTTTTTT; CDR3: CASSQEGGRVGKEKLFF; J: TRBJ1-4; V: TRBV4-2; size: NA; D: NA
DNA: TGTGCCTGGAGTGAAACCGGGGGTGCTGAAGCTTTCTTT; CDR3: CAWSETGGAEAFF; J: TRBJ1-1; V: TRBV30; size: once; D: NA
DNA: TGTGCCAGCAGCGTCGGAGGGAGATCCACAGATACGCAGTATTTT; CDR3: CASSVGGRSTDTQYF; J: TRBJ2-3; V: TRBV9; size: NA; D: NA
DNA: TGTGCCAGCAGCCAAGATCATTCAGGGGCCCCTCAGCCCCAGCATTTT; CDR3: CASSQDHSGAPQPQHF; J: TRBJ1-5; V: TRBV4-2; size: NA; D: NA
DNA: TGTGCCAGTAGACAATGGACAGGGAATGGCTACACCTTC; CDR3: CASRQWTGNGYTF; J: TRBJ1-2; V: TRBV19; size: NA; D: TRBD1
DNA: TGTGCCAGTACCAGCCCCGGGACAGGGTTACCCGGGGAGCTGTTTTTT; CDR3: CASTSPGTGLPGELFF; J: TRBJ2-2; V: TRBV19; size: NA; D: TRBD1
DNA: TGTGCCAGCAGCCAAGGCCGGGAGACCCAGTACTTC; CDR3: CASSQGRETQYF; J: TRBJ2-5; V: TRBV3-1/TRBV3-2; size: NA; D: NA
DNA: TGTGCCAGCAGCTTAGGTGGCTCTGGCGAGACCCAGTACTTC; CDR3: CASSLGGSGETQYF; J: TRBJ2-5; V: TRBV11-1; size: NA; D: NA
DNA: TGTGCCAGCAGCCCTCGACTAGCGGGGCCGGATACGCAGTATTTT; CDR3: CASSPRLAGPDTQYF; J: TRBJ2-3; V: TRBV9; size: NA; D: TRBD2
DNA: TGTGCCAGCAGTTACTCGACAACTAGGGTATCAGGGGAGCTGTTTTTT; CDR3: CASSYSTTRVSGELFF; J: TRBJ2-2; V: TRBV6-7; size: NA; D: NA
DNA: TGTGCCAGCAGACAGGGACAGCAACACTATGGCTACACCTTC; CDR3: CASRQGQQHYGYTF; J: TRBJ1-2; V: TRBV6-6; size: many; D: TRBD1